These 11 T cell receptor beta chains share one sample of origin, sequenced in a study of beta chain features in type 1 diabetes. No antigen is known for these receptors. Notes on the study in general: Researchers report that Type 1 diabetes patients had moderately but significantly shorter TCRB CDR3s across all four CD4+ subsets.

The authors reverse transcribed all of the isolated RNA, so sequencing captured expressed TCRB transcripts. Some clones are missing from TCRdb's copy, which holds only in-frame ones; the method was immunoSEQ multiplex PCR. The data contain more than 250,000 clones, just over 20% of them seen just once; the ten biggest clones take up around 0.03%. The sample taken for sequencing was naive CD4+ T cells from blood. These receptors came from a woman aged 40 to 50 with type 1 diabetes.

This clone was observed a few times. This sequence joins TRBV28 and TRBJ2-3; 9 bases fit TRBD2. The CDR3 is made up of 14 amino acids. Germline CDR1 MDHEN, CDR2 SYDVKM. Losses at the gene ends were 5 bases for V and 9 bases for J; bases not matched to a gene: 9. CDR3 sequence: CASSTTETSGTQYF. In DNA, the CDR3 is TGTGCCAGCAGTACTACCGAGACTAGCGGAACGCAGTATTTT.

This clone was picked up a small number of times. The chain uses TRBV18 and TRBJ1-5; D uncertain. V was shortened by 3 bases and J by 7 bases, with 13 bases between the two germline ends. This CDR3 is 14 amino acids long. Germline values: CDR1 KGHSH, CDR2 LQKENI. The CDR3 reads CASSPSTSVQPQHF. CDR3 bases: TGTGCCAGCTCACCTTCGACATCCGTACAGCCCCAGCATTTT.

V usage is TRBV30 and J usage is TRBJ2-1; 9 nucleotides agree with TRBD2. The CDR3 has 15 residues. CDR1 and CDR2 from the germline V gene are GTSNPN and SVGIG (reference sequence). The ends lost 0 bases at V and 7 bases at J; junction bases unmatched: 7. CDR3 DNA sequence: TGTGCCTGGAGTGTACAAGTAGCGGGAGAAAATGAGCAGTTCTTC. Protein sequence: CAWSVQVAGENEQFF. Based on the CDR3 plus reference TRBV30 and TRBJ2-1, the full variable domain is SQTIHQWPATLVQPVGSPLSLECTVEGTSNPNLYWYRQAAGRGLQLLFYSVGIGQISSEVPQNLSASRPQDRQFILSSKKLLLSDSGFYLCAWSVQVAGENEQFFGPGTRLTVL.

The rearrangement joins TRBV20-1 to TRBJ2-5; 7 bases agree with TRBD1. The CDR3 has 11 amino acids. Germline lookup yields CDR1 DFQATT and CDR2 SNEGSKA (reference sequence). V lost 0 bases to trimming and J lost 11 bases; unmatched junction nucleotides: 3. The CDR3 loop is CSARDRDSQYF. The CDR3 DNA reads as TGCAGTGCTAGAGATAGGGACAGTCAGTACTTC.

This clone came up a few times. This sequence joins TRBV9 and TRBJ2-1, with D hard to call. Trimming removed 7 bases at V and 0 bases at J, with 11 bases between. This CDR3 is 14 amino acids long. Looked up from germline, CDR1 is SGDLS and CDR2 is YYNGEE. The chain's CDR3 is CASSTASSYNEQFF. In nucleotides, the CDR3 is TGTGCCAGCTCTACAGCTTCCTCCTACAATGAGCAGTTCTTC.

This chain connects TRBV6-5 to TRBJ1-1; TRBD1 aligns across 8 bases. The trim removed 6 bases at V and 4 bases at J, leaving 10 bases unmatched. The CDR3 covers 15 residues. Germline V CDR1 and CDR2: MNHEY, SVGAGI. The CDR3, as DNA: TGTGCCAGCAGCCCCAGGGGGCCTCCACGCACTGAAGCTTTCTTT. It translates to CASSPRGPPRTEAFF.

The sample holds a few counts of this clone. The CDR3 nucleotides read TGTGCCAGCAGCCGCGCCGGACAGCCGACGTCCTACGAGCAGTACTTC. This sequence encodes CASSRAGQPTSYEQYF. V and J are TRBV4-2 and TRBJ2-7; tentatively, D is TRBD1 (6 bases). The germline V gene has CDR1 LGHNA and CDR2 YNFKEQ. This CDR3 contains 16 residues. Deletions cut 4 bases from V and 1 base from J, with 17 bases between.

This clone was observed a handful of times. V gene TRBV4-1 combines with J gene TRBJ1-3; 7 nucleotides align to TRBD1. The trim removed 1 base at V and 4 bases at J, leaving 1 base unmatched. The CDR3 sequence is 14 residues long. Germline V gene data show CDR1 as MGHRA and CDR2 as YSYEKL. This chain's CDR3 is CASSQGGQGNTIYF. The CDR3 region has the DNA TGCGCCAGCAGCCAAGGGGGACAGGGAAACACCATATATTTT.

The chain employs TRBV19 and TRBJ2-1, with D perhaps TRBD1 (5 bases). The V and J ends lost 6 bases and 3 bases respectively, with 12 bases between them. The CDR3 runs 14 residues. The germline V gene has CDR1 LNHDA and CDR2 SQIVND (reference sequence). CDR3 DNA sequence: TGTGCCAGTAGCCAGACAGAACACTACAATGAGCAGTTCTTC. Its translation: CASSQTEHYNEQFF.

This clone was counted a few times. The chain links TRBV7-2 to TRBJ2-3; TRBD2 matches 11 bases. V dropped 1 base and J dropped 15; count of bases not matched to a gene: 9. The CDR3 is 14 amino acids. Germline values: CDR1 SGHTA, CDR2 FQGNSA. DNA of the CDR3: TGTGCCAGCAGCTTAGGCCTAGCGGGGGGTCCCCGTTATTTT. It specifies CASSLGLAGGPRYF.

This clone has a handful of counts. This chain uses TRBV4-2 with TRBJ1-5, with D perhaps matching TRBD1 (5 bases). The CDR3 is 17 amino acids. Trimming stripped 0 bases from V and 3 bases from J, with 15 bases between. CDR1 is LGHNA, CDR2 YNFKEQ, per germline. The CDR3 region has the DNA TGTGCCAGCAGCCAAGAATGGCCACAGGTGTACAATCAGCCCCAGCATTTT. This codes for CASSQEWPQVYNQPQHF.